Presented here are 25 T cell receptor beta chains from one specimen sequenced in a study of CD8 T cells in ankylosing spondylitis. Their antigen targets remain unknown. TCRdb itself ran the 5' RACE reads through MiXCR, one entry per CDR3 protein. The data contain over 400,000 distinct CDR3 sequences, roughly a quarter of them singletons. Study outcomes and limitations: A TCR beta motif of 7 or 8 highly homologous variants appeared characteristic of ankylosing spondylitis blood.

The sequenced sample was blood, either unsorted or a sorted T cell fraction (not recorded which). Source of these receptors: a male donor with ankylosing spondylitis.

This clonotype was recorded a few times. J is TRBJ2-3 and V is TRBV20-1; 9 nucleotides align to TRBD1. Unmatched junction bases numbered 9, after V lost 3 bases and J lost 5 bases. This CDR3 has 15 residues. CDR1 is DFQATT and CDR2 is SNEGSKA in the germline V gene (reference sequence). CDR3 protein: CSASLPGQGEDTQYF. The DNA for the CDR3 is TGCAGTGCTAGCCTCCCGGGACAGGGCGAAGATACGCAGTATTTT.

This chain links TRBV20-1 with TRBJ1-1; D possibly corresponds to TRBD1 (6 bases). CDR3 size: 12 residues. The V end was cut by 6 bases, the J end by 10 bases, with 18 bases between. Germline V gene sequence: CDR1 DFQATT, CDR2 SNEGSKA (reference sequence). CDR3 nucleotide sequence: TGCAGTGCCGGGGGGATCGAAGGGGGAGCTTTCTTT. Translated: CSAGGIEGGAFF.

The chain links TRBV4-1 to TRBJ2-2; D may be TRBD1 (5 bases). From germline, CDR1 is MGHRA and CDR2 YSYEKL. The ends were cut back, 4 bases at V and 5 bases at J, with 20 bases in the middle. The CDR3 is made up of 17 amino acids. The CDR3 spells CASSPLSRAPRTGELFF. The DNA for the CDR3 is TGCGCCAGCAGCCCTTTGAGCAGGGCCCCGCGGACCGGGGAGCTGTTTTTT.

Points on this clonotype: One end of the junction fails to match germline, which may point to a read error. The rearrangement uses TRBV7-7 and TRBJ2-2; D remains unclear. The CDR3 is 14 residues long. Germline CDR1 reads SSHAT; CDR2 reads FNYEAQ (reference sequence). The CDR3 protein is CASSTRGPPGELFF. The CDR3 DNA sequence: TGTGCTAGCAGCACAAGAGGTCCGCCCGGGGAGCTGTTTTTT.

This chain joins TRBV2 and TRBJ2-5; TRBD2 is a possible D gene (6 bases). There are 12 residues in the CDR3. The germline CDR1 and CDR2 sequences are SNHLY and FYNNEI. The germline V and J ends were trimmed by 3 bases and 4 bases, with 6 bases remaining between them. The CDR3 region is CASSEGGETQYF. The CDR3 DNA sequence: TGTGCCAGCAGTGAGGGAGGAGAGACCCAGTACTTC.

The chain couples TRBV10-3 to TRBJ2-1; 8 nucleotides line up with TRBD1. The trim removed 4 bases at V and 0 bases at J, leaving 5 bases unmatched. CDR3 length: 16 amino acids. Germline CDR1 is ENHRY and CDR2 is SYGVKD. The CDR3 region has the DNA TGTGCCATCAGTGTAACAGGGGGGAGCTCCTACAATGAGCAGTTCTTC. It specifies CAISVTGGSSYNEQFF.

Only a few counts were recorded for this clonotype. V and J are TRBV20-1 and TRBJ2-3; TRBD2 matches 7 bases. This CDR3 is built from 16 residues. The germline CDR1 and CDR2 sequences are DFQATT and SNEGSKA (reference sequence). V lost 4 bases to trimming and J lost 3 bases; unmatched junction nucleotides: 13. This CDR3 is CSANGPSGRWTDTQYF. In DNA form, the CDR3 reads TGCAGTGCTAATGGCCCTAGCGGTCGGTGGACAGATACGCAGTATTTT.

This chain connects TRBV4-2 to TRBJ2-1; D gene ambiguous. The germline CDR1 and CDR2 sequences are LGHNA and YNFKEQ. Trimming pared 0 bases from V and 3 bases from J, leaving 9 bases between. CDR3 length equals 15 residues. The CDR3 loop reads CASSQDAAFYNEQFF. The CDR3 DNA reads as TGTGCCAGCAGCCAAGATGCGGCTTTCTACAATGAGCAGTTCTTC.

This clonotype has a handful of counts. V is TRBV12-3 or TRBV12-4 and J is TRBJ1-6; possibly TRBD1 for D (5 bases). The CDR3 totals 12 residues. Trimming removed 4 bases at V and 10 bases at J, with 8 bases between. CDR3 sequence (DNA): TGTGCCAGCAGTTGGGGCAGATCACCCCTCCACTTT. This translates into CASSWGRSPLHF.

This chain links TRBV9 with TRBJ1-1; D gene unclear. Germline V lookup: CDR1 SGDLS, CDR2 YYNGEE. CDR3 length equals 12 residues. V lost 4 bases to trimming and J lost 2 bases, with 6 bases between them. CDR3 DNA sequence: TGTGCCAGCAGCCATCCAAACACTGAAGCTTTCTTT. Residues: CASSHPNTEAFF.

The chain recombines TRBV20-1 with TRBJ1-4; D remains unclear. The germline gives CDR1 DFQATT, CDR2 SNEGSKA (reference sequence). Deletions cut 5 bases from V and 8 bases from J, with 18 bases between. CDR3 size: 14 residues. DNA for the CDR3: TGCAGTGCTTCCGGCGACCCCGAGGAGGAAAAACTGTTTTTT. Residues: CSASGDPEEEKLFF.

This clonotype was seen only a few times. CDR3 DNA sequence: TGTGCCAGCAGCCCTCTGATGGACGCATACAATGAGCAGTTCTTC. Its protein is CASSPLMDAYNEQFF. The rearrangement uses TRBV3-1 and TRBJ2-1; D remains ambiguous. Germline-derived CDR1 and CDR2 are LGHDT and YNNKEL (reference sequence). Trimming removed 4 bases from V and 4 bases from J, with 14 bases in between. The CDR3 consists of 15 residues.

V and J are TRBV3-1 and TRBJ2-7; 8 bases align to TRBD1. CDR3 length: 15 amino acids. V dropped 4 bases and J dropped 0; count of bases not matched to a gene: 5. CDR1 and CDR2 (germline): LGHDT, YNNKEL (reference sequence). The CDR3 loop reads CASSPGTGYSYEQYF. CDR3 nucleotides: TGTGCCAGCAGCCCCGGGACAGGCTACTCCTACGAGCAGTACTTC.

There are a few counts of this clonotype. V gene TRBV5-1 combines with J gene TRBJ2-7; D is perhaps TRBD1 (5 bases). Germline CDR1 and CDR2: SGHRS and YFSETQ. This CDR3 is 16 amino acids long. The germline V and J ends were trimmed by 0 bases and 2 bases, with 15 bases remaining between them. For the CDR3, the DNA is TGCGCCAGCAGCTTGGGATCCAGCAGGGTGGCCTACGAGCAGTACTTC. Translation: CASSLGSSRVAYEQYF.

This rearrangement joins TRBV20-1 to TRBJ2-5, with D tentatively TRBD1 (6 bases). The CDR3 has 13 residues. Per germline, CDR1 DFQATT and CDR2 SNEGSKA (reference sequence). The V gene lost 4 bases and the J gene lost 2 bases, with 11 bases spanning the gap. The CDR3 coding sequence is TGCAGTGCTACCGGGACACTGCAAGAGACCCAGTACTTC. Residues: CSATGTLQETQYF.

This clonotype has only a few counts. The rearrangement uses TRBV7-9 and TRBJ2-7; 9 bases line up with TRBD1. The CDR3 contains 14 residues. V lost 5 bases to trimming and J lost 5 bases; unmatched junction nucleotides: 7. The germline V gene has CDR1 SEHNR and CDR2 FQNEAQ (reference sequence). The CDR3 DNA reads TGTGCCAGCAGCCGATCCCGGGACAGGGACGAGCAGTACGTC. Protein: CASSRSRDRDEQYV.

V usage is TRBV11-2 and J usage is TRBJ2-1; no reliable D call. The CDR3 contains 16 residues. V shed 5 bases and J shed 6 bases, with 20 bases lying between them. Germline V gives CDR1 SGHAT, CDR2 FQNNGV. CDR3 amino acids: CASSLLRATAINEQFF. Here the CDR3 DNA reads TGTGCCAGCAGCCTCCTAAGGGCTACCGCTATCAATGAGCAGTTCTTC.

The chain joins TRBV20-1 to TRBJ1-1, with unresolved D. Germline V CDR1 and CDR2: DFQATT, SNEGSKA (reference sequence). The CDR3 is made up of 14 amino acids. Trimming took 0 bases from V and 3 from J, leaving 11 bases between them. CDR3 nucleotides: TGCAGTGCTAGAGATACCGTGTCGGACACTGAAGCTTTCTTT. Its protein is CSARDTVSDTEAFF.

This sequence joins TRBV6-5 and TRBJ1-6; D remains unclear. The V gene lost 2 bases and the J gene lost 11 bases, with 13 bases spanning the gap. This CDR3 is built from 14 residues. Germline V gene data show CDR1 as MNHEY and CDR2 as SVGAGI. In DNA form, the CDR3 reads TGTGCCAGCAGTTACGCTGGCCCGGTGGCACCCCTCCACTTT. It codes for CASSYAGPVAPLHF.

This clonotype came up a few times. J is TRBJ2-2 and V is TRBV20-1, with a tentative D call TRBD1 (6 bases). In germline, CDR1 is DFQATT, CDR2 SNEGSKA (reference sequence). Trimming left V 7 bases short and J 5 bases short, with 17 bases between. The CDR3 runs 14 residues. The CDR3 region has the DNA TGCAGTGTTCTCGACAGGCGGCGAACCGGGGAGCTGTTTTTT. It encodes CSVLDRRRTGELFF.

The chain links TRBV6-4 to TRBJ2-1, with D unclear. V shed 5 bases and J shed 3 bases, with 11 bases lying between them. The CDR3 covers 14 residues. Germline values: CDR1 MRHNA, CDR2 SNTAGT. CDR3 in amino acids: CASSRELNYNEQFF. The CDR3 bases are TGTGCCAGCAGTCGAGAACTGAACTACAATGAGCAGTTCTTC.

The sample holds a few counts of this clonotype. This sequence joins TRBV6-5 and TRBJ2-1; 7 bases are a match to TRBD2. The trim removed 0 bases at V and 8 bases at J, leaving 10 bases unmatched. The germline V gene has CDR1 MNHEY and CDR2 SVGAGI. The CDR3 runs to 16 residues. The CDR3 loop reads CASSYSGPGGKDEQFF. CDR3 DNA sequence: TGTGCCAGCAGTTACTCGGGCCCGGGAGGAAAGGATGAGCAGTTCTTC.

The gene calls are TRBV6-5 and TRBJ2-3; either TRBD1 or TRBD2 may fit D (5 bases each). CDR1 MNHEY and CDR2 SVGAGI come from the germline V gene. Trimming removed 2 bases from V and 0 bases from J, with 15 bases in between. This CDR3 is built from 17 residues. The CDR3 coding sequence is TGTGCCAGCAGTTACCGTGGGACGGGATCTAGCACAGATACGCAGTATTTT. Translation: CASSYRGTGSSTDTQYF.

This clonotype has only a few counts. This chain joins TRBV7-8 and TRBJ2-1; maybe TRBD2 (6 bases). The CDR3 has 16 residues. The germline CDR1 and CDR2 sequences are SGHVS and FQNEAQ. V dropped 7 bases and J dropped 3 bases, with 19 bases sitting between them. CDR3 in DNA: TGTGCCAGCACCTCGACGACGGGGGTCAACTACAATGAGCAGTTCTTC. The encoded protein is CASTSTTGVNYNEQFF.

This clonotype was observed a handful of times. The V gene is TRBV5-1, the J gene TRBJ2-3; unclear D gene. In germline, CDR1 is SGHRS, CDR2 YFSETQ. CDR3 size: 13 residues. The V end was cut by 6 bases, the J end by 2 bases, with 10 bases between. In DNA, the CDR3 is TGCGCCAGCACCCGGGCCCTCACAGATACGCAGTATTTT. Translated: CASTRALTDTQYF. The full variable domain, in which reference TRBV5-1 and TRBJ2-3 provide the parts outside the CDR3, is KAGVTQTPRYLIKTRGQQVTLSCSPISGHRSVSWYQQTPGQGLQFLFEYFSETQRNKGNFPGRFSGRQFSNSRSEMNVSTLELGDSALYLCASTRALTDTQYFGPGTRLTVL.